The sequence of this TCR beta chain was determined in a study of CD8+ T cells in alopecia areata. Broader study findings: Researchers reported that TCR sharing among patients proved less clear than in mice, possibly HLA-linked.

Reverse transcription of extracted RNA yielded cDNA, which provided the sequencing template. Profiled with immunoSEQ multiplex PCR; TCRdb holds only in-frame clones, not every one. The sample carries 160,000 or so clones, around 50% recorded once. Of note for this clone: Its specificity is unknown.

The TCR originated in a human donor with alopecia areata. Sample: CD8+ T cells sorted from blood, taken at week 0.

The chain's CDR3 is CASSDRDSQETQYF. CDR3 bases: TGTGCCAGCAGTGATCGGGACAGCCAAGAGACCCAGTACTTC. The chain is built from TRBV6-1 and TRBJ2-5; TRBD1 aligns across 7 bases. The CDR3 is made up of 14 amino acids. Germline loops: CDR1 MNHNS, CDR2 SASEGT. J lost 1 base, V lost 3 bases, and 2 bases had no gene match.